This T cell receptor (beta chain) was identified during a study of yellow fever vaccine responses in identical twins. A word on this clonotype: Its target is unknown.

TCRdb re-derived calls from the RT-PCR reads in MiXCR, one entry per CDR3 protein. This table has about 3,500 distinct CDR3 sequences, 85% to 90% appearing once. Notes on the study in general: Twin vaccine T cell responses reportedly seemed partly convergent, partly personalized.

The CDR3 is 14 residues long. V lost 1 base to trimming and J lost 3 bases, with 7 bases between them. The germline V gene has CDR1 SGHNT and CDR2 YENEEA. The source of this sequence is a woman aged 18-29 years who received the yellow fever vaccine. V usage is TRBV11-3 and J usage is TRBJ2-4, with D tentatively TRBD1 (5 bases). Sequencing was performed on T cells from blood (PBMCs), unsorted or a sorted subset (not recorded which), taken before or after yellow fever vaccination (not recorded which). CDR3 in DNA: TGTGCCAGCAGCTTAGTCAGGGTCAAAAACATTCAGTACTTC. This sequence encodes CASSLVRVKNIQYF.